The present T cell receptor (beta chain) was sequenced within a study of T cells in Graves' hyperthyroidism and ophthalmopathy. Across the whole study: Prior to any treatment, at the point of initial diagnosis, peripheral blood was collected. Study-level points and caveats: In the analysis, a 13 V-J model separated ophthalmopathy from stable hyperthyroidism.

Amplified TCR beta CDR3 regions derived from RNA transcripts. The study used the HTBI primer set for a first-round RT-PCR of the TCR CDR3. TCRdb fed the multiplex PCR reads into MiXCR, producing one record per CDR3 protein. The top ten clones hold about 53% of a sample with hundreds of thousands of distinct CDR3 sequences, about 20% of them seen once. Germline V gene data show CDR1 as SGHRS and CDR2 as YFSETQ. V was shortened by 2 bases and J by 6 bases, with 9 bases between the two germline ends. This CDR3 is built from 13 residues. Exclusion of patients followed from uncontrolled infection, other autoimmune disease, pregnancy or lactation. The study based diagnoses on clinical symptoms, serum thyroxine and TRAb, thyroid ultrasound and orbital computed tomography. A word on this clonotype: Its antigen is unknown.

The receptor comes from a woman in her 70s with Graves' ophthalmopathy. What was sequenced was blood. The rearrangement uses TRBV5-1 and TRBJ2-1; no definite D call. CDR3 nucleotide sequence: TGCGCCAGCAGCTTAGACCGTCCCAATGAGCAGTTCTTC. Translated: CASSLDRPNEQFF.